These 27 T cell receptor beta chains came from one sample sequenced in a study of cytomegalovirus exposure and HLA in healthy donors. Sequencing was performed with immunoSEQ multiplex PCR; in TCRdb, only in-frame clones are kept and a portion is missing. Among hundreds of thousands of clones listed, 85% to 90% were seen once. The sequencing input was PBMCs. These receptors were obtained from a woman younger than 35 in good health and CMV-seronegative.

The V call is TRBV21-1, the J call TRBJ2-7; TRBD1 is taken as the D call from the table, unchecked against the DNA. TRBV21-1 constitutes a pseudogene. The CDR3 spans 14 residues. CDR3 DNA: TGTGCCAGCAGCACGGGACAGGGGCCCTACGAGCAGTACTTC. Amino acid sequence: CASSTGQGPYEQYF.

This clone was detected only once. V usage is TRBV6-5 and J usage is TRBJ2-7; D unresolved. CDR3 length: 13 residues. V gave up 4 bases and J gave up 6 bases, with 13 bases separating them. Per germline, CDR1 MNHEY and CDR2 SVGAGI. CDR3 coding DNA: TGTGCCAGCAGTTTGAATTGGGCTCTCGAGCAGTACTTC. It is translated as CASSLNWALEQYF.

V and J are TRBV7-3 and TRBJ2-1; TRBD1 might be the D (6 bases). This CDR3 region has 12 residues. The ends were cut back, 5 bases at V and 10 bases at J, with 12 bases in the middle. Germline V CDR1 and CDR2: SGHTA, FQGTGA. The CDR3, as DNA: TGTGCCAGCAGCCCAACAGGGCCGGAGCAGTTCTTC. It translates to CASSPTGPEQFF. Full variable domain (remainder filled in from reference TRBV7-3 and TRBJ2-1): GAGVSQTPSNKVTEKGKYVELRCDPISGHTALYWYRQSLGQGPEFLIYFQGTGAADDSGLPNDRFFAVRPEGSVSTLKIQRTERGDSAVYLCASSPTGPEQFFGPGTRLTVL.

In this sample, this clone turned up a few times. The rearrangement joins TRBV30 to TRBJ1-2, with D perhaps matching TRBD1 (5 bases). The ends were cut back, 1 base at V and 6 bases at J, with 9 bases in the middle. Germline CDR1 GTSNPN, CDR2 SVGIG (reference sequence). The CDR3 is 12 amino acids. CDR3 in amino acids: CAWSAGGDGYTF. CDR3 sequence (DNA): TGTGCCTGGAGTGCGGGGGGGGATGGCTACACCTTC.

This CDR3 is CASSPTTGGYGYTF. CDR3 sequence (DNA): TGTGCCAGCAGCCCGACGACAGGGGGCTATGGCTACACCTTC. The V gene is TRBV11-2, the J gene TRBJ1-2; 9 bases agree with TRBD1. Germline CDR1 and CDR2: SGHAT and FQNNGV. CDR3 length equals 14 residues. The J segment lost 4 bases and the V segment lost 5 bases, leaving 5 bases of the junction unmatched.

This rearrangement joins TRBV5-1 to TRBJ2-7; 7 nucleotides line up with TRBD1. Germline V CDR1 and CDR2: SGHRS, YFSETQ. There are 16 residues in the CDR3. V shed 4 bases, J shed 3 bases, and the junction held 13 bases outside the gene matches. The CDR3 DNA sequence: TGCGCCAGCAGCCCTATTGGACAGGTGGAACTCTACGAGCAGTACTTC. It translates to CASSPIGQVELYEQYF. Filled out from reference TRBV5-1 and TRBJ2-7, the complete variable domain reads KAGVTQTPRYLIKTRGQQVTLSCSPISGHRSVSWYQQTPGQGLQFLFEYFSETQRNKGNFPGRFSGRQFSNSRSEMNVSTLELGDSALYLCASSPIGQVELYEQYFGPGTRLTVT.

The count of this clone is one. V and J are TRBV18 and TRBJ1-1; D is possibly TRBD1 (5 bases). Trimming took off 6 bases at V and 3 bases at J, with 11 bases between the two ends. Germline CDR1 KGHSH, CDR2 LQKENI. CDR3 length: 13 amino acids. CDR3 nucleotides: TGTGCCAGCTCTTCCAGGGTGGACACTGAAGCTTTCTTT. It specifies CASSSRVDTEAFF.

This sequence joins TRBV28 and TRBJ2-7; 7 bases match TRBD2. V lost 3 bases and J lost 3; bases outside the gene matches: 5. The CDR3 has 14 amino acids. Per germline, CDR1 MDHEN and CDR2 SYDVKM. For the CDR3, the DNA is TGTGCCAGCAGTTTTCGGCTAGCGGACTACGAGCAGTACTTC. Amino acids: CASSFRLADYEQYF.

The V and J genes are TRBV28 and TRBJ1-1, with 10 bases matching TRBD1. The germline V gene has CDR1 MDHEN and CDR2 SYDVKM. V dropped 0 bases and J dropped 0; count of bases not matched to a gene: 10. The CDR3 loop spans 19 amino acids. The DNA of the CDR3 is TGTGCCAGCAGTTTATGGGGGGACAGGGGAAGGACTATGAACACTGAAGCTTTCTTT. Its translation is CASSLWGDRGRTMNTEAFF.

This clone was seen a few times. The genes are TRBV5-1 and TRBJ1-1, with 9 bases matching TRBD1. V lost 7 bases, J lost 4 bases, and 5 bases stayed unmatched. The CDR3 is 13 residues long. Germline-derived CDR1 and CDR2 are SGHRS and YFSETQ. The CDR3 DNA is TGCGCCAGCGCAGGACAGGGGACCACTGAAGCTTTCTTT. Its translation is CASAGQGTTEAFF.

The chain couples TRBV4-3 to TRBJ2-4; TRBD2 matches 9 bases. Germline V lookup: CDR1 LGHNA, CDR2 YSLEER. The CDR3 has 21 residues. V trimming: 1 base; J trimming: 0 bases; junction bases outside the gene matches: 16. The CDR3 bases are TGCGCCAGCAGCCAAGCTCCCCAGACTAGCGGAAGAACCCGAGCCAAAAACATTCAGTACTTC. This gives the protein CASSQAPQTSGRTRAKNIQYF.

The CDR3 nucleotides read TGTGCCAGCTCACCCGGGACAGGGCGCTACGAGCAGTACTTC. Protein: CASSPGTGRYEQYF. The V gene is TRBV18, the J gene TRBJ2-7, with 9 bases that match TRBD1. V was pared by 3 bases and J by 3 bases, with 3 bases of the junction left unmatched. The V gene's germline CDR1 is KGHSH and CDR2 LQKENI. This CDR3 region has 14 residues. The full variable domain, rest sourced from reference TRBV18 and TRBJ2-7, is NAGVMQNPRHLVRRRGQEARLRCSPMKGHSHVYWYRQLPEEGLKFMVYLQKENIIDESGMPKERFSAEFPKEGPSILRIQQVVRGDSAAYFCASSPGTGRYEQYFGPGTRLTVT.

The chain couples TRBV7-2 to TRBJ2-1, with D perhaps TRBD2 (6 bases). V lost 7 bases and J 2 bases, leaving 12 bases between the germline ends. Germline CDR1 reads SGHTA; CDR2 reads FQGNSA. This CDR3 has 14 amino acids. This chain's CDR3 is CASTSGFTYNEQFF. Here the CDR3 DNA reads TGTGCCAGCACGAGCGGGTTCACCTACAATGAGCAGTTCTTC.

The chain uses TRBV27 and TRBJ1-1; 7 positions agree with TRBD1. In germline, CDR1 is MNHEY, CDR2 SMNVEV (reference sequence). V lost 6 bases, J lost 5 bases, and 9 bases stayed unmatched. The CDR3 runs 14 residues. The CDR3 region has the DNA TGTGCCAGCAGAAAGGGGGCCCACCAGACTGAAGCTTTCTTT. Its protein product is CASRKGAHQTEAFF.

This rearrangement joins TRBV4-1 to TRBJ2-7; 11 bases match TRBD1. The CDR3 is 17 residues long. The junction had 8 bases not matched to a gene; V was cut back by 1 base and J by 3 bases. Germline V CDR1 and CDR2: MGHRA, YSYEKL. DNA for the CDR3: TGCGCCAGCAGCCAAGCGTTGACCGGGACAGGGGGCTACGAGCAGTACTTC. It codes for CASSQALTGTGGYEQYF.

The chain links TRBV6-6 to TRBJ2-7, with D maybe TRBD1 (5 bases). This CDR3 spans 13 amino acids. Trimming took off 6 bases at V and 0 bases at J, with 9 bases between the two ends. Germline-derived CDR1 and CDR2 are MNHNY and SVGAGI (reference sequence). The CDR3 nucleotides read TGTGCCAGCAGCCAGGGAATCTCCTACGAGCAGTACTTC. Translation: CASSQGISYEQYF.

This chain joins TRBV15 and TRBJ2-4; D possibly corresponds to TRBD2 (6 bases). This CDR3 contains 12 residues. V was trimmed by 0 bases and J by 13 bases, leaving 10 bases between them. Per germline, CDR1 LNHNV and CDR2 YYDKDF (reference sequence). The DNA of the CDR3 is TGTGCCACCAGCAGAGACGCTAGCGCCCAGTACTTC. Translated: CATSRDASAQYF.

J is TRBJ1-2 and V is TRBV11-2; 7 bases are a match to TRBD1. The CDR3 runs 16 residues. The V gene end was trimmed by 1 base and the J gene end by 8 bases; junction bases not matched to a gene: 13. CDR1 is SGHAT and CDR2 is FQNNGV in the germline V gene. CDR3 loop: CASSLARAGGGDGYTF. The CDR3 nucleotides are TGTGCCAGCAGCTTAGCCCGCGCAGGGGGAGGAGACGGCTACACCTTC.

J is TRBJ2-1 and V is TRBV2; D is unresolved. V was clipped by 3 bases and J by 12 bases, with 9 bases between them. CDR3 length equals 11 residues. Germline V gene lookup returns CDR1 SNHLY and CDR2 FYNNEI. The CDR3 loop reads CASSDLVGQFF. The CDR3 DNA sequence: TGTGCCAGCAGTGATTTGGTCGGGCAGTTCTTC.

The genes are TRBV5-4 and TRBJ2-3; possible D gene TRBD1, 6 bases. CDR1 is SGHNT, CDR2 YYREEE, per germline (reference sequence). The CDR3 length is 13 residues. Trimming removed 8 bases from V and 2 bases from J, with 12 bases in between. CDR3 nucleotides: TGTGCCAGTTCTGGGACATACACAGATACGCAGTATTTT. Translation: CASSGTYTDTQYF. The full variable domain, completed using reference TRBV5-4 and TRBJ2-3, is ETGVTQSPTHLIKTRGQQVTLRCSSQSGHNTVSWYQQALGQGPQFIFQYYREEENGRGNFPPRFSGLQFPNYSSELNVNALELDDSALYLCASSGTYTDTQYFGPGTRLTVL.

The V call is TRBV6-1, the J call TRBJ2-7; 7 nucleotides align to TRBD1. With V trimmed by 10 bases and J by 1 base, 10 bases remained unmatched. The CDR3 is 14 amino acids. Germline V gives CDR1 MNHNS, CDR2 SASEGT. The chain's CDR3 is CATHSGTESYEQYF. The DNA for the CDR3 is TGTGCCACACACTCCGGGACAGAATCCTACGAGCAGTACTTC.

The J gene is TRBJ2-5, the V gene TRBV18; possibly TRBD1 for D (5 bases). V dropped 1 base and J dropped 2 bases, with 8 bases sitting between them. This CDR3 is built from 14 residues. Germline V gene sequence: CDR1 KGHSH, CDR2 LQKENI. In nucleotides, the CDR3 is TGTGCCAGCTCACCACGGACACCACAAGAGACCCAGTACTTC. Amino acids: CASSPRTPQETQYF.

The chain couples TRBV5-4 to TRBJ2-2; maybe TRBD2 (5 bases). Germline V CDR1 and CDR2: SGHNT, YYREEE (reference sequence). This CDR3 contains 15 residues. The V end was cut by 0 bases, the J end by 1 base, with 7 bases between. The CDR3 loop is CASSLEAGNTGELFF. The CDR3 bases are TGTGCCAGCAGCTTGGAGGCGGGGAACACCGGGGAGCTGTTTTTT.

CDR3 nucleotides: TGTGCCATCAGTGAGCCGGCCAGGGGCACCTACGAGCAGTACTTC. Residues: CAISEPARGTYEQYF. V is TRBV10-3 and J is TRBJ2-7, with D possibly being TRBD1 (6 bases). Per the germline V gene, CDR1 is ENHRY and CDR2 is SYGVKD. V was trimmed by 2 bases and J by 2 bases, leaving 13 bases between them. The CDR3 is 15 residues long.

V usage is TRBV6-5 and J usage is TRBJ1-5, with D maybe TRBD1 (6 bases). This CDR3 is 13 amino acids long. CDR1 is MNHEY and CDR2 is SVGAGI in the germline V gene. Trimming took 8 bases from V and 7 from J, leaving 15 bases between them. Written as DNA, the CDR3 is TGTGCCAGCTGGGGGGGGCTTTCCCAGCCCCAGCATTTT. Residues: CASWGGLSQPQHF.

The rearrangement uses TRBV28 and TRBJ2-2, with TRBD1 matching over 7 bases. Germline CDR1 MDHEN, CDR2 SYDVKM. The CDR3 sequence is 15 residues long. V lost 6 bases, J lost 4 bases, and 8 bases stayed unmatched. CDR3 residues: CASSLDRRRTGELFF. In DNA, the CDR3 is TGTGCCAGCAGCCTGGACAGGCGCCGCACCGGGGAGCTGTTTTTT.

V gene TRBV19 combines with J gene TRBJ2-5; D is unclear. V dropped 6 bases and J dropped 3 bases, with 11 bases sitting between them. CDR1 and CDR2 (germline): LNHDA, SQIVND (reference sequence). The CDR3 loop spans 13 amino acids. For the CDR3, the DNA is TGTGCCAGTAGGCGGAGCCCCAAAGAGACCCAGTACTTC. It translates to CASRRSPKETQYF.